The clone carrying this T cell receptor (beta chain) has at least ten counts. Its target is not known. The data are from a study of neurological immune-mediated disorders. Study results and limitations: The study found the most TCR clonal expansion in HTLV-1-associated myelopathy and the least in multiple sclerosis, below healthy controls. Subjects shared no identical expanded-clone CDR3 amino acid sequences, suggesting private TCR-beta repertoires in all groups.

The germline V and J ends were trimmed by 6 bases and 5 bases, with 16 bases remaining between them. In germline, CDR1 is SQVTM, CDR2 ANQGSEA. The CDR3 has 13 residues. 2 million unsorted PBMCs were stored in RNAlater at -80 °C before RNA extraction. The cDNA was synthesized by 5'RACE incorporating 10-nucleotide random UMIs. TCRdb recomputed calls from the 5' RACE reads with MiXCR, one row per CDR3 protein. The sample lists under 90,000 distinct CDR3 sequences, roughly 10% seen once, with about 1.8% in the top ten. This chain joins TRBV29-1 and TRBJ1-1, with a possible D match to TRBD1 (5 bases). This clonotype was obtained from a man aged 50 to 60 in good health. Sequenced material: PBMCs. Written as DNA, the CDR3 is TGCAGCGTCTCCCGGGGGGGGGGTACTGAAGCTTTCTTT. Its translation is CSVSRGGGTEAFF.